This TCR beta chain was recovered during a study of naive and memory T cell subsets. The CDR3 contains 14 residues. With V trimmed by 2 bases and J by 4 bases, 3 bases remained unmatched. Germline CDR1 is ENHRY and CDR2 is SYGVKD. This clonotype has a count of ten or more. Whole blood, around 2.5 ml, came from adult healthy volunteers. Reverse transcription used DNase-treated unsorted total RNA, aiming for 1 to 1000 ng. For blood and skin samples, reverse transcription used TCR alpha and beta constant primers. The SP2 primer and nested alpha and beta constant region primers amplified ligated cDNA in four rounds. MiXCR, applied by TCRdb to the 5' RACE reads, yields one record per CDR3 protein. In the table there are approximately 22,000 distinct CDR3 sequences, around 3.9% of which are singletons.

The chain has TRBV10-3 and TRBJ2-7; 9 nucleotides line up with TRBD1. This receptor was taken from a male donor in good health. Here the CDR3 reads CAISEPDRGYEQYF. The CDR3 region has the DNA TGTGCCATCAGTGAGCCGGACAGGGGATACGAGCAGTACTTC.